The rows below give T cell receptor beta chains drawn from one sample of a study of T cell responses to AZD1222 COVID-19 vaccine. Using immunoSEQ multiplex PCR, the repertoire was profiled, and TCRdb retains in-frame clones only, with some absent. The profile shows 100,000 to 150,000 clones, 80% to 95% of them singletons. Material: peripheral blood, obtained on day 0 of MenACWY control vaccination. These receptor sequences come from an adult in good health. Each CDR3 is given with its conserved first and last residue. The D gene is left open where the match is weak. The listing skips clone size in some rows; elsewhere it reads once, few, many or a size class.

CDR3nt: TGTGCCAGCAGCACAAATTACGGGACAGGGAGCACAGATACGCAGTATTTT
CDR3aa: CASSTNYGTGSTDTQYF
v_gene: TRBV7-9
j_gene: TRBJ2-3
abundance: NA
d_gene: TRBD1

CDR3nt: TGTGCCGCGACGGGAGCCTACAATGAGCAGTTCTTC
CDR3aa: CAATGAYNEQFF
v_gene: TRBV30
j_gene: TRBJ2-1
abundance: once
d_gene: NA

CDR3nt: TGTGCCAGCAGTGAATCCGGGTGGCGAGGCGACACTGAAGCTTTCTTT
CDR3aa: CASSESGWRGDTEAFF
v_gene: TRBV25-1
j_gene: TRBJ1-1
abundance: NA
d_gene: NA

CDR3nt: TGTGCCAGCAGCGTTGGTGGCCTAGCGGGACCGGGGTGGGACGAGCAGTACTTC
CDR3aa: CASSVGGLAGPGWDEQYF
v_gene: TRBV9
j_gene: TRBJ2-7
abundance: NA
d_gene: TRBD2

CDR3nt: TGTGCCAGCAAAGTGGGACAGGGTGGACAGCCCCAGCATTTT
CDR3aa: CASKVGQGGQPQHF
v_gene: TRBV2
j_gene: TRBJ1-5
abundance: NA
d_gene: TRBD1

CDR3nt: TGTGCCAGCAGTGGGACCACAGGGAGCTATGGCTACACCTTC
CDR3aa: CASSGTTGSYGYTF
v_gene: TRBV2
j_gene: TRBJ1-2
abundance: NA
d_gene: NA

CDR3nt: TGTGCCAGCTCACCACAGATGAACACTGAAGCTTTCTTT
CDR3aa: CASSPQMNTEAFF
v_gene: TRBV18
j_gene: TRBJ1-1
abundance: many
d_gene: NA

CDR3nt: TGTGCCAGCAGCTTAGGTCCGGGGACGATCACTGAAGCTTTCTTT
CDR3aa: CASSLGPGTITEAFF
v_gene: TRBV7-8
j_gene: TRBJ1-1
abundance: once
d_gene: NA

CDR3nt: TGTGCCAGCAGGGACAGCTACGAGCAGTACTTC
CDR3aa: CASRDSYEQYF
v_gene: TRBV28
j_gene: TRBJ2-7
abundance: NA
d_gene: NA

CDR3nt: TGTGCCTGGAGTGGGAAGGCAAGTCGAAAACTGTTTTTT
CDR3aa: CAWSGKASRKLFF
v_gene: TRBV30
j_gene: TRBJ1-4
abundance: NA
d_gene: NA

CDR3nt: TGTGCCAGCAGCCAACCGTGGCTAGACGGGGAAGAGACCCAGTACTTC
CDR3aa: CASSQPWLDGEETQYF
v_gene: TRBV4-2
j_gene: TRBJ2-5
abundance: NA
d_gene: NA

CDR3nt: TGTGCCAGCAGTCACCGGACAGACACTGAAGCTTTCTTT
CDR3aa: CASSHRTDTEAFF
v_gene: TRBV27
j_gene: TRBJ1-1
abundance: NA
d_gene: NA

CDR3nt: TGCAGTGCCCTCCAAGACAATGAGCAGTTCTTC
CDR3aa: CSALQDNEQFF
v_gene: TRBV20-1
j_gene: TRBJ2-1
abundance: NA
d_gene: NA

CDR3nt: TGTGCCAGCAGCTTAGTGGATAAAACCTACGAGCAGTACTTC
CDR3aa: CASSLVDKTYEQYF
v_gene: TRBV7-2
j_gene: TRBJ2-7
abundance: NA
d_gene: NA

CDR3nt: TGTGCCAGCAGCCCCACAGGGGCCCAATACAATGAGCAGTTCTTC
CDR3aa: CASSPTGAQYNEQFF
v_gene: TRBV7-2
j_gene: TRBJ2-1
abundance: once
d_gene: TRBD1

CDR3nt: TGTGCCAGCTCACCGGGACAAGGTGAGCAGTACTTC
CDR3aa: CASSPGQGEQYF
v_gene: TRBV18
j_gene: TRBJ2-7
abundance: NA
d_gene: NA

CDR3nt: TGTGCCAGCAGCTTAGGGGACAGGGCTAGCACAGATACGCAGTATTTT
CDR3aa: CASSLGDRASTDTQYF
v_gene: TRBV7-9
j_gene: TRBJ2-3
abundance: NA
d_gene: TRBD1

CDR3nt: TGTGCCTGGAGTCGACAGGGCGATGAGCAGTTCTTC
CDR3aa: CAWSRQGDEQFF
v_gene: TRBV30
j_gene: TRBJ2-1
abundance: once
d_gene: TRBD1

CDR3nt: TGTGCCAGTAGTATAGGGGGGCAGAGCGGGAGTAATGAGCAGTTCTTC
CDR3aa: CASSIGGQSGSNEQFF
v_gene: TRBV19
j_gene: TRBJ2-1
abundance: NA
d_gene: TRBD2

CDR3nt: TGCAGCGGGAAGAAGGTCGGCCGAAATGAAAAACTGTTTTTT
CDR3aa: CSGKKVGRNEKLFF
v_gene: TRBV29-1
j_gene: TRBJ1-4
abundance: NA
d_gene: NA

CDR3nt: TGCGCCAGCAGCTTGGGTGGGACAGGGGGCAATACTGAAGCTTTCTTT
CDR3aa: CASSLGGTGGNTEAFF
v_gene: TRBV5-1
j_gene: TRBJ1-1
abundance: NA
d_gene: TRBD1

CDR3nt: TGCGCCAGCAGCGTAAAGGACAGGGTGAGTCAGCCCCAGCATTTT
CDR3aa: CASSVKDRVSQPQHF
v_gene: TRBV5-1
j_gene: TRBJ1-5
abundance: NA
d_gene: TRBD1

CDR3nt: TGTGCCAGCAGTTTATCCCAAACCCCAAATCAGCCCCAGCATTTT
CDR3aa: CASSLSQTPNQPQHF
v_gene: TRBV28
j_gene: TRBJ1-5
abundance: NA
d_gene: NA

CDR3nt: TGTGCCAGCAGCCCCCCTCTAGCGGGAGACGAGCAGTACTTC
CDR3aa: CASSPPLAGDEQYF
v_gene: TRBV3-1/TRBV3-2
j_gene: TRBJ2-7
abundance: NA
d_gene: TRBD2

CDR3nt: TGTGCCAGTAGTATAGCCCGGACAGGGGGACAAGAGACCCAGTACTTC
CDR3aa: CASSIARTGGQETQYF
v_gene: TRBV19
j_gene: TRBJ2-5
abundance: NA
d_gene: TRBD1

CDR3nt: TGCGCCAGCAGCCAAGTCGTCGGGACTGAAGCTTTCTTT
CDR3aa: CASSQVVGTEAFF
v_gene: TRBV4-3
j_gene: TRBJ1-1
abundance: NA
d_gene: NA

CDR3nt: TGTGCCAGCAGTTTGTTGGGTTACTATGGCTACACCTTC
CDR3aa: CASSLLGYYGYTF
v_gene: TRBV28
j_gene: TRBJ1-2
abundance: NA
d_gene: NA

CDR3nt: TGTGCCACCAGCATCCGGACAGTGAGGGGAGAGACCCAGTACTTC
CDR3aa: CATSIRTVRGETQYF
v_gene: TRBV15
j_gene: TRBJ2-5
abundance: NA
d_gene: NA

CDR3nt: TGCGCCAGCAGCGACGGGACTACTAGCACAGATACGCAGTATTTT
CDR3aa: CASSDGTTSTDTQYF
v_gene: TRBV5-1
j_gene: TRBJ2-3
abundance: NA
d_gene: TRBD2